Listed below are T cell receptor beta chains from one sample, sequenced in a study of radiation and T cells in renal cell carcinoma. The table came from immunoSEQ multiplex PCR; TCRdb's copy has only in-frame clones and leaves some out. The sample shows approximately 21,000 clones, around 47% of them seen only once. The starting material was tumor tissue, obtained from a patient whose treatment included radiotherapy and nephrectomy. These receptors were taken from a woman aged 50 to 65 with renal cell carcinoma. Each CDR3 is given without its conserved first and last residue. Size is omitted from some rows. Given values are once, few, many or a class for expanded clones.

>NA|TRBV7-6|TRBJ1-5
ASSLAEQGLGQPQH
>NA|TRBV7-2|TRBJ1-2
ASSLAQKFGYT
>NA|TRBV5-1|TRBJ2-2
ASMGASWELF
>NA|TRBV5-6|TRBJ2-7
ASSFSYEQY
>NA|TRBV6-5|TRBJ1-1
ASSYSVNTEAF
>NA|TRBV7-8|TRBJ2-1
ASSLLGGQGYNEQF
>NA|TRBV6-1|TRBJ2-7
ASSEAGGSSYEQY
>few|TRBV4-1|TRBJ2-7
ASSPSSGASYEQY
>NA|TRBV10-3|TRBJ1-1
AIRKAGGNTEAF
>NA|TRBV21-1|TRBJ2-5
ASSKKERGPQETQY
>once|TRBV7-8|TRBJ2-7
ASSFDSRAPDEQY
>NA|TRBV5-6|TRBJ1-2
ASSLSSFSGYT
>many|TRBV4-1|TRBJ1-2
ASSPLQGRGYT
>NA|TRBV4-1|TRBJ2-1
ASSHTIGGVNEQF
>NA|TRBV7-9|TRBJ2-7
ASSPGGSLTYEQY
>few|TRBV13|TRBJ2-7
ASSPLNSGNEQY
>NA|TRBV4-1|TRBJ2-1
ASSHTRDEQF
>few|TRBV20-1|TRBJ1-2
SAKKYGYT
>NA|TRBV4-1|TRBJ2-2
ASSQRRGAENTGELF
>few|TRBV9|TRBJ1-2
ASSVVPESNYGYT
>many|TRBV13|TRBJ2-7
ASRLQGQANYEQY
>NA|TRBV4-3|TRBJ1-3
ASSQGRYSGNTIY
>NA|TRBV5-6|TRBJ2-1
ASSRLQGVIFNEQF
>few|TRBV6-6|TRBJ2-7
ASSYRAYEQY
>NA|TRBV5-4|TRBJ1-1
ASSLAPTGFGNTEAF